The clone carrying this T cell receptor (beta chain) was counted at least ten times. The sample belongs to a study of blood T cells in healthy people across ages. It was with a sample-barcoded 5' primer and a J-beta primer mix that a second PCR of about 6 to 12 cycles was run. Researchers report that a template-switch adaptor with 12 random nucleotides tagged each cDNA molecule. CDR3-containing paired-end reads numbered at least 2.5 million in each sample. TCRdb reprocessed the 5' RACE reads via MiXCR and lists one record per CDR3 protein. The sample lists about a million distinct CDR3 sequences, about 48% occurring once. CDR1 MNHEY and CDR2 SVGEGT come from the germline V gene. V lost 4 bases to trimming and J lost 0 bases, with 7 bases between them. The CDR3 spans 15 residues.

The TCR sequence derives from a man aged 30 to 39 in good health. Specimen: blood. V and J are TRBV6-2 or TRBV6-3 and TRBJ2-6; D is undetermined. DNA for the CDR3: TGTGCCAGCAGTTCCGACAACTCTGGGGCCAACGTCCTGACTTTC. Its protein product is CASSSDNSGANVLTF.